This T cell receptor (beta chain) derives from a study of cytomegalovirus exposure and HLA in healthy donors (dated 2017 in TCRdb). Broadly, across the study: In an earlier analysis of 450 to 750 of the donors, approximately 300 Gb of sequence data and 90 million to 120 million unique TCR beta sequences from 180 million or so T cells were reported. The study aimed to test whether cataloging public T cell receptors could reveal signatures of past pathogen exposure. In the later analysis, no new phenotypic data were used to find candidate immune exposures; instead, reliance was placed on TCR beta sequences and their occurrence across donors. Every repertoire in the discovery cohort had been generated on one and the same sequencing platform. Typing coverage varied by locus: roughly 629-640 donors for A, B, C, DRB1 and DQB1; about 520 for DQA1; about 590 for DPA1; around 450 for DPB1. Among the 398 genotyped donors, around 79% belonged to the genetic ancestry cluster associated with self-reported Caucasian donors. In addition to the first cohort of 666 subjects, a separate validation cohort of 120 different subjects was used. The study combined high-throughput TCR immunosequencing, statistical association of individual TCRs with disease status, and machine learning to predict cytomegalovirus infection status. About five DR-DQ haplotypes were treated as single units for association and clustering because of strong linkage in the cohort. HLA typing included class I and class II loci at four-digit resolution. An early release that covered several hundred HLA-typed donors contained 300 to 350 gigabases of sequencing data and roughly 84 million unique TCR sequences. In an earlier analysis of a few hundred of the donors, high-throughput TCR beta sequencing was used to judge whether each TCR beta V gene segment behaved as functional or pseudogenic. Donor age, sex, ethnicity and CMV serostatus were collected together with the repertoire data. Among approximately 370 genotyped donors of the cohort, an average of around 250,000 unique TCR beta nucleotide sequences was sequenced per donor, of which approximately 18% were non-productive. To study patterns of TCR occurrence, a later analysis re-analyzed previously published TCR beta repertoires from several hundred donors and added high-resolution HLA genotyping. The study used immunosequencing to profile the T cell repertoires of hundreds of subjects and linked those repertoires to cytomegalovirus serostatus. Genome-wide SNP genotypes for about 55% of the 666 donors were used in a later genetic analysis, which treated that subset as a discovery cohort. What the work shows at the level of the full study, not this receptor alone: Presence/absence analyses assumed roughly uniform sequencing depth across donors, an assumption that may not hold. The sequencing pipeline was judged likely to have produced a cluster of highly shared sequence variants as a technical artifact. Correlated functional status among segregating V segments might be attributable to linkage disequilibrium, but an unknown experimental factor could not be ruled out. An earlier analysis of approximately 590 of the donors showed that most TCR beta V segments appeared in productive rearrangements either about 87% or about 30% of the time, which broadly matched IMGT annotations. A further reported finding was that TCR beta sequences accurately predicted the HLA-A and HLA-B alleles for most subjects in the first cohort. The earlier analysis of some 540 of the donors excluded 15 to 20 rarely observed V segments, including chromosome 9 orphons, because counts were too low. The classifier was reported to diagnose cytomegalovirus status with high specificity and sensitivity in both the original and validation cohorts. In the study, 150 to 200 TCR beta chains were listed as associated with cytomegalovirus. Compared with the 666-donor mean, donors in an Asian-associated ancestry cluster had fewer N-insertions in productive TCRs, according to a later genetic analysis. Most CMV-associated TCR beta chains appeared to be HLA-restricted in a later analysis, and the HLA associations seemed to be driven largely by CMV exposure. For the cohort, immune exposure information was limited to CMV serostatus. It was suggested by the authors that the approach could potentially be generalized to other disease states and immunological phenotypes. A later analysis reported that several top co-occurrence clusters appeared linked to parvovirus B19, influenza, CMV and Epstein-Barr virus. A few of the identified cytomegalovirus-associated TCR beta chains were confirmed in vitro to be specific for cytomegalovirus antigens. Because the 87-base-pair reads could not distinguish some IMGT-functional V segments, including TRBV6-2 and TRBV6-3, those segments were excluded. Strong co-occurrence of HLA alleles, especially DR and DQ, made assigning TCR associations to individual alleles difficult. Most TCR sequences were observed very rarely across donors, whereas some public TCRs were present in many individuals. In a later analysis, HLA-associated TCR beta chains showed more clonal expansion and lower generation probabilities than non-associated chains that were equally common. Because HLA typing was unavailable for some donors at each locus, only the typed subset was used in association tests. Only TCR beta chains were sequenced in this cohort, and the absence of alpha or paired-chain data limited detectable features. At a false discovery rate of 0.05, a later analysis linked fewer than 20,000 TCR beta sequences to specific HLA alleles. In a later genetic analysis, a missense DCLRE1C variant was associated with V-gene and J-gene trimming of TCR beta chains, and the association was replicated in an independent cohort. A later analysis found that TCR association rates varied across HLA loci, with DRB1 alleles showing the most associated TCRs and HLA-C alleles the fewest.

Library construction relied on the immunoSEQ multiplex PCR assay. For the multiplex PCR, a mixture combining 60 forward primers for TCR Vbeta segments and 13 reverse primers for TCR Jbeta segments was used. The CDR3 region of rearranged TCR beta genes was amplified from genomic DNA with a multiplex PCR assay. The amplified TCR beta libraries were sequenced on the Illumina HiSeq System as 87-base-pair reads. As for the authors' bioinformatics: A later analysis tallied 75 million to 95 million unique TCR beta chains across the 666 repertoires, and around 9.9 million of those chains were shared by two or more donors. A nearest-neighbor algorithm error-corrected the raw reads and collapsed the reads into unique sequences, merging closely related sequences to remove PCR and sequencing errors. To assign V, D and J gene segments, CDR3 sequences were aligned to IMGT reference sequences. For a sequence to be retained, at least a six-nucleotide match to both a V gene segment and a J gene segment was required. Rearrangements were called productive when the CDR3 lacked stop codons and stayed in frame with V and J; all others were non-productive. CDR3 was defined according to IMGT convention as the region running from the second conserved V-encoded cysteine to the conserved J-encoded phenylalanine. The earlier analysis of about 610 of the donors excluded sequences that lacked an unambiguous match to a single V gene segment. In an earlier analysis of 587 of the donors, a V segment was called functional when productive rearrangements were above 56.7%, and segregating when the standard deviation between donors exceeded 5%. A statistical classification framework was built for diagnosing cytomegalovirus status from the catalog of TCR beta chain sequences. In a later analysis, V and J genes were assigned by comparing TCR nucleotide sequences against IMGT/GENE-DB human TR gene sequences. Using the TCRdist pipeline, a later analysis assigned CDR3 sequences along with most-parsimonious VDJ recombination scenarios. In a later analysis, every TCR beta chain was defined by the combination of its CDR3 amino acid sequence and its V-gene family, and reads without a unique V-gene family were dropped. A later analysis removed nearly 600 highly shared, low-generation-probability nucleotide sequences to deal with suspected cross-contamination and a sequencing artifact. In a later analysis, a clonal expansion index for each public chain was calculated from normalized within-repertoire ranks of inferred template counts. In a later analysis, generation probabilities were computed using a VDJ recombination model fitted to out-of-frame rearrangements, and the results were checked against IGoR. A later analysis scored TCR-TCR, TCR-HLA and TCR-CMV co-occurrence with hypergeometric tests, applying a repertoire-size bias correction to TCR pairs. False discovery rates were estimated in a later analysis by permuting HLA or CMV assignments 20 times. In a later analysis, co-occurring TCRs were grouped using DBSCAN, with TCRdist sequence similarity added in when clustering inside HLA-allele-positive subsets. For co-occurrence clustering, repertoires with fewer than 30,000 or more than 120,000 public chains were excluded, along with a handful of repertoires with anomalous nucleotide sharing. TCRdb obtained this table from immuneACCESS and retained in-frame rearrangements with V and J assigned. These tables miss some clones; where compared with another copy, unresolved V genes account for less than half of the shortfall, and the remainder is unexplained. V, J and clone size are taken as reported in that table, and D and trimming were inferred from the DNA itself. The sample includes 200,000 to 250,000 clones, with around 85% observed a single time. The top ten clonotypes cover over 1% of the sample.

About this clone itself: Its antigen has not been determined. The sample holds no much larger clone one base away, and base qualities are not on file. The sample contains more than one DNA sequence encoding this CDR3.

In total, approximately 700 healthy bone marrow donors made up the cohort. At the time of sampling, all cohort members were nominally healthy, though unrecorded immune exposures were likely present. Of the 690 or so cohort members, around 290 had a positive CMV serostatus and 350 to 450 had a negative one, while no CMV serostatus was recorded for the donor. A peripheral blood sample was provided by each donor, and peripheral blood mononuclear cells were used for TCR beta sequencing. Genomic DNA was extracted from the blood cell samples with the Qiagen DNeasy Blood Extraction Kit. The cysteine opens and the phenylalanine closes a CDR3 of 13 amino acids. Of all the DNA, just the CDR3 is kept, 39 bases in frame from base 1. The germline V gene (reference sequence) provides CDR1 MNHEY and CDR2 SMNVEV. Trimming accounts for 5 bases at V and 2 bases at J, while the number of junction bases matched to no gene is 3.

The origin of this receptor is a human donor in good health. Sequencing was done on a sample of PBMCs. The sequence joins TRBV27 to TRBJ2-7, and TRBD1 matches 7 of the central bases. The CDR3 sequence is CASSAGTAYEQYF. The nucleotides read TGTGCCAGCAGTGCCGGGACAGCCTACGAGCAGTACTTC.